What follows is one T cell receptor (beta chain) and its context. Its antigen is undetermined. The CDR3 has 12 residues. The V gene lost 2 bases and the J gene lost 7 bases, with 9 bases spanning the gap. Germline assignment: CDR1 MNHNY and CDR2 SVGAGI (reference sequence). The table came from immunoSEQ multiplex PCR; TCRdb's copy has only in-frame clones and leaves some out. The data hold 70,000 to 95,000 clones, with approximately 92% observed a single time. This specimen comes from a study of graft-versus-host responses after intestinal transplantation. Study-wide context: Isolated intestinal, liver-intestinal, or multivisceral transplants were what recipients had. Every recipient underwent anti-thymocyte globulin induction, then tacrolimus and steroids for roughly three years. Study conclusions and caveats: Some patients had graft-donor T cell macrochimerism, and their allografts showed high graft-versus-host to host-versus-graft clonal ratios. Early post-transplant declines in HvG were associated with peak levels of circulating GvH clones.

This specimen was unstimulated CD8+ T cells sorted from spleen or lymph node cells, taken before transplant. The source of this sequence is a human donor who was the organ donor for an intestinal transplant. The chain is built from TRBV6-6 and TRBJ2-7, with a tentative D call TRBD2 (5 bases). The CDR3 bases are TGTGCCAGCAGTTACGGGTCGGGAGAGCAGTACTTC. Its protein product is CASSYGSGEQYF.